This entry lists 8 T cell receptor beta chains sequenced from one sample in a study of blood T cell repertoires in COVID-19. Profiled with immunoSEQ multiplex PCR; TCRdb holds only in-frame clones, not every one. This sample has about 64,000 clones, with approximately 82% found just once. The sequencing sample was made of peripheral blood. These receptors all come from a man older than 75 with acute or convalescent COVID-19.

J is TRBJ2-7 and V is TRBV19, with 9 bases that match TRBD1. This CDR3 has 13 residues. Trimming removed 6 bases from V and 9 bases from J; junction bases left unmatched: 9. Germline-derived CDR1 and CDR2 are LNHDA and SQIVND (reference sequence). As DNA, the CDR3 is TGTGCCAGTAGCCCCGGGACAGGGCTCGGGCAGTACTTC. Amino acids: CASSPGTGLGQYF.

The chain couples TRBV27 to TRBJ1-1; D unresolved. This CDR3 has 14 amino acids. Germline-derived CDR1 and CDR2 are MNHEY and SMNVEV (reference sequence). V dropped 8 bases and J dropped 1 base, with 14 bases sitting between them. CDR3 residues: CASRHPRANTEAFF. The CDR3 region has the DNA TGTGCCAGCCGCCACCCAAGAGCGAACACTGAAGCTTTCTTT.

V gene TRBV6-5 combines with J gene TRBJ1-5, with TRBD1 matching 7 bases. This CDR3 comprises 15 residues. Germline V CDR1 and CDR2: MNHEY, SVGAGI. The V and J ends lost 6 bases and 2 bases, in that order; junction bases with no gene match: 7. CDR3 sequence: CASSETGSGNQPQHF. Here the CDR3 DNA reads TGTGCCAGCAGCGAGACAGGGTCGGGCAATCAGCCCCAGCATTTT.

The table lists this clone with a few counts. The chain couples TRBV2 to TRBJ2-3; 8 nucleotides match TRBD1. This CDR3 is 15 amino acids long. V trimming: 6 bases; J trimming: 0 bases; junction bases outside the gene matches: 5. Per germline, CDR1 SNHLY and CDR2 FYNNEI. CDR3 in DNA: TGTGCCAGCAGCTGGGACAGGACTAGCACAGATACGCAGTATTTT. It specifies CASSWDRTSTDTQYF.

The chain recombines TRBV6-1 with TRBJ2-1; 9 bases are a match to TRBD2. Looked up from germline, CDR1 is MNHNS and CDR2 is SASEGT. The CDR3 contains 14 residues. Unmatched junction bases numbered 4, after V lost 3 bases and J lost 7 bases. The CDR3, as DNA: TGTGCCAGCAGTGAGGCGGGGGGGCCTAATGAGCAGTTCTTC. Translated: CASSEAGGPNEQFF.

The chain is built from TRBV7-9 and TRBJ2-4, with TRBD1 matching 7 bases. After removal of 5 bases from V and 6 bases from J, the junction contained 13 bases not matched to a gene. CDR1 is SEHNR and CDR2 is FQNEAQ in the germline V gene (reference sequence). The CDR3 length is 16 residues. The chain's CDR3 is CASSIGTAPLPNIQYF. CDR3 DNA: TGTGCCAGCAGCATAGGGACAGCCCCTCTGCCAAACATTCAGTACTTC.

The rearrangement links TRBV18 to TRBJ1-2; 7 bases fit TRBD1. Germline trimming cut 4 bases from V and 4 bases from J; bases unmatched to any gene: 6. The CDR3 has 14 residues. Germline assignment: CDR1 KGHSH and CDR2 LQKENI. CDR3: CASSQMTGPYGYTF. CDR3 coding DNA: TGTGCCAGCTCACAAATGACAGGGCCCTATGGCTACACCTTC.

V is TRBV19 and J is TRBJ1-2; 8 bases are a match to TRBD1. V lost 4 bases to trimming and J lost 7 bases; unmatched junction nucleotides: 5. Germline V CDR1 and CDR2: LNHDA, SQIVND (reference sequence). The CDR3 runs 13 residues. The CDR3 reads CASSTGQGGGYTF. In DNA, the CDR3 is TGTGCCAGTAGTACCGGACAGGGTGGTGGCTACACCTTC.